The rows below give T cell receptor beta chains drawn from one sample of a study of T cells in Graves' hyperthyroidism and ophthalmopathy. Via MiXCR, TCRdb re-called the multiplex PCR reads, giving one row per CDR3 protein. The data show around 300,000 distinct CDR3 sequences, around 20% seen once. What was sequenced was blood. These TCRs come from a man aged 25-45 years with Graves' ophthalmopathy. CDR3s include the opening cysteine and the closing phenylalanine or tryptophan. D genes are given only for firm matches. Only some rows state a clone size, as once, few, many or a class for expanded clones.

TRBV9	TRBJ2-2	few	TRBD2	CASSVASGAVGELFF	TGTGCCAGCAGCGTAGCGAGCGGGGCGGTCGGGGAGCTGTTTTTT
TRBV6-5	TRBJ2-7	NA	TRBD1	CASSYRDRVNKQYF	TGTGCCAGCAGTTACCGAGACAGGGTGAATAAGCAGTACTTC
TRBV27	TRBJ2-7	NA	NA	CASRPQGGGEQYF	TGTGCCAGCAGGCCTCAGGGGGGCGGCGAGCAGTACTTC
TRBV7-3	TRBJ2-2	NA	TRBD2	CASSLRSAGGLAAGELFF	TGTGCCAGCAGCTTAAGGAGCGCGGGGGGACTAGCTGCCGGGGAGCTGTTTTTT
TRBV24-1	TRBJ2-2	NA	TRBD2	CATSDLAGVRDTGELFF	TGTGCCACCAGTGATTTGGCGGGAGTAAGGGACACCGGGGAGCTGTTTTTT
TRBV7-7	TRBJ1-6	few	NA	CASSLGTNSPLHF	TGTGCTAGCAGCTTGGGTACGAATTCACCCCTCCACTTT
TRBV7-6	TRBJ2-5	once	NA	CASSLGGPRGQETQYF	TGTGCCAGCAGCTTAGGGGGTCCTCGTGGGCAAGAGACCCAGTACTTC
TRBV6-2/TRBV6-3	TRBJ2-7	many	NA	CASSYSAGYEQYF	TGTGCCAGCAGTTACTCGGCGGGCTACGAGCAGTACTTC
TRBV11-2	TRBJ2-2	few	NA	CASSSLSSWTGELFF	TGTGCCAGCAGTTCCTTATCAAGTTGGACCGGGGAGCTGTTTTTT
TRBV12-3/TRBV12-4	TRBJ2-7	NA	NA	CASSLVGDSYEQYF	TGTGCCAGCAGTTTAGTGGGGGACTCCTACGAGCAGTACTTC
TRBV29-1	TRBJ1-1	few	NA	CSPVGGLRDTEAFF	TGCAGCCCGGTAGGGGGGCTCCGGGACACTGAAGCTTTCTTT
TRBV11-2	TRBJ2-5	many	TRBD1	CASSKTGVGWETQYF	TGTGCCAGCAGCAAAACAGGGGTTGGGTGGGAGACCCAGTACTTC
TRBV7-2	TRBJ2-1	many	NA	CASSSDGVGAYNEQFF	TGTGCCAGCAGCTCAGATGGGGTAGGGGCCTACAATGAGCAGTTCTTC
TRBV28	TRBJ1-1	NA	NA	CASSPGGAPSTEAFF	TGTGCCAGCAGTCCTGGGGGGGCGCCGAGTACTGAAGCTTTCTTT
TRBV2	TRBJ1-4	many	NA	CASSPIGGRDITELFF	TGTGCCAGCAGTCCGATCGGGGGCAGGGATATAACGGAACTGTTTTTT
TRBV29-1	TRBJ1-4	few	TRBD1	CSVETGGSPEKLFF	TGCAGCGTTGAGACAGGGGGCTCACCGGAAAAACTGTTTTTT
TRBV6-1	TRBJ2-5	NA	NA	CASSDAAPGGETQYF	TGTGCCAGCAGTGATGCTGCCCCCGGGGGAGAGACCCAGTACTTC
TRBV18	TRBJ2-5	many	NA	CASSPPSRGETQYF	TGTGCCAGCTCACCACCATCGAGGGGAGAGACCCAGTACTTC
TRBV6-1	TRBJ2-3	NA	TRBD2	CASRGTNTDTQYF	TGTGCCAGCAGAGGGACTAACACAGATACGCAGTATTTT
TRBV29-1	TRBJ2-7	many	TRBD1	CSVEPTGGVYEQYF	TGCAGCGTTGAGCCGACAGGGGGCGTCTACGAGCAGTACTTC
TRBV12-3/TRBV12-4	TRBJ1-1	many	NA	CASSFKQTGRNTEAFF	TGTGCCAGCAGTTTTAAACAGACGGGAAGGAACACTGAAGCTTTCTTT
TRBV6-1	TRBJ1-4	NA	TRBD1	CASSEATGLSEKLFF	TGTGCCAGCAGTGAAGCGACAGGGCTGAGTGAAAAACTGTTTTTT
TRBV20-1	TRBJ2-1	NA	NA	CSARQGPVPNEQFF	TGCAGTGCTAGACAGGGCCCCGTACCCAATGAGCAGTTCTTC
TRBV2	TRBJ1-1	many	NA	CASSAGLLGEAFF	TGTGCCAGCAGTGCAGGGCTACTAGGAGAGGCTTTCTTT
TRBV28	TRBJ2-5	few	TRBD2	CASSFELGTSGRETQYF	TGTGCCAGCAGTTTTGAATTAGGGACTAGCGGGAGAGAGACCCAGTACTTC
TRBV5-8	TRBJ2-7	NA	TRBD1	CASSLTGGGAYEQYF	TGTGCCAGCAGCTTGACAGGGGGCGGCGCCTACGAGCAGTACTTC
TRBV20-1	TRBJ1-1	few	TRBD1	CSASRQGAGNTEAFF	TGCAGTGCTTCCCGACAGGGGGCAGGAAACACTGAAGCTTTCTTT
TRBV30	TRBJ2-1	many	TRBD2	CAWSVGLARNEQFF	TGTGCCTGGAGTGTTGGACTAGCCCGGAATGAGCAGTTCTTC
TRBV5-1	TRBJ2-7	few	NA	CASSLNARLGQYF	TGCGCCAGCAGCTTGAATGCCCGGCTGGGGCAGTACTTC
TRBV7-9	TRBJ2-1	NA	TRBD2	CASAGLALNEQFF	TGTGCCAGTGCGGGACTAGCACTCAATGAGCAGTTCTTC
TRBV28	TRBJ2-4	few	NA	CASSLIQGPYGIQYF	TGTGCCAGCAGTTTGATACAGGGCCCCTATGGAATTCAGTACTTC
TRBV5-1	TRBJ2-7	many	TRBD1	CASSLRTGSYEQYF	TGCGCCAGCAGCTTGCGGACAGGTTCCTACGAGCAGTACTTC
TRBV29-1	TRBJ2-1	many	TRBD1	CSAGTGGNEQFF	TGCAGCGCCGGGACAGGGGGCAATGAGCAGTTCTTC
TRBV20-1	TRBJ2-3	many	TRBD2	CSARDATSGTDTQYF	TGCAGTGCTAGAGATGCGACTAGCGGGACAGATACGCAGTATTTT
TRBV28	TRBJ2-5	NA	NA	CASTLTGQILLETQYF	TGTGCCAGCACTTTGACCGGACAGATACTTTTGGAGACCCAGTACTTC
TRBV11-2	TRBJ2-5	many	TRBD1	CASSLSSNRGVETQYF	TGTGCCAGCAGCTTATCTTCCAACAGGGGGGTCGAGACCCAGTACTTC
TRBV14	TRBJ1-6	few	TRBD1	CASSGRDRGNSPLHF	TGTGCCAGCAGCGGAAGGGACAGAGGGAATTCACCCCTCCACTTT
TRBV20-1	TRBJ2-1	NA	TRBD2	CSARGLAGAGAYNEQFF	TGCAGTGCTAGAGGACTAGCGGGAGCAGGTGCCTACAATGAGCAGTTCTTC
TRBV18	TRBJ2-7	NA	TRBD1	CASSPMTGGSYEQYF	TGTGCCAGCTCACCAATGACAGGGGGCTCCTACGAGCAGTACTTC
TRBV7-2	TRBJ2-3	few	TRBD2	CASSLGASGGTDTQYF	TGTGCCAGCAGCTTAGGGGCTAGCGGGGGCACAGATACGCAGTATTTT